The 16 T cell receptor beta chains presented below share a single source sample, sequenced in a study of blood T cell repertoires in COVID-19. Produced via immunoSEQ multiplex PCR; TCRdb's table is partial and in-frame only. The table shows about 170,000 clones, with roughly 84% occurring only once. The sample taken for sequencing was peripheral blood. These receptors were collected from a woman between 65 and 79 years old with COVID-19, enrolled during active disease.

The CDR3 DNA sequence: TGTGCCACCCGTCTGCGGGGCACTAATGAAAAACTGTTTTTT. As protein: CATRLRGTNEKLFF. The gene calls are TRBV19 and TRBJ1-4; D might be TRBD1 (5 bases). Per the germline V gene, CDR1 is LNHDA and CDR2 is SQIVND (reference sequence). V was trimmed by 10 bases and J by 2 bases, leaving 14 bases between them. The CDR3 spans 14 residues. The full variable domain, in which reference TRBV19 and TRBJ1-4 provide the parts outside the CDR3, is DGGITQSPKYLFRKEGQNVTLSCEQNLNHDAMYWYRQDPGQGLRLIYYSQIVNDFQKGDIAEGYSVSREKKESFPLTVTSAQKNPTAFYLCATRLRGTNEKLFFGSGTQLSVL.

The chain has TRBV19 and TRBJ1-3, with D uncertain. This CDR3 has 16 amino acids. V was trimmed by 3 bases and J by 0 bases, leaving 12 bases between them. Germline CDR1 LNHDA, CDR2 SQIVND (reference sequence). The CDR3: CASSIPGISSGNTIYF. Written as DNA, the CDR3 is TGTGCCAGTAGTATCCCTGGCATATCCTCTGGAAACACCATATATTTT.

This clone was counted a single time. This chain links TRBV3-1 (or the pseudogene TRBV3-2) with TRBJ2-4, with no clear D. The germline gives CDR1 LGHDT, CDR2 YNNKEL (reference sequence). This CDR3 has 13 residues. V lost 0 bases and J lost 6, with 6 bases in between. The CDR3 reads CASSQDSGNIQYF. The CDR3 region has the DNA TGTGCCAGCAGCCAAGATTCAGGAAACATTCAGTACTTC.

The CDR3 DNA sequence: TGTGCCAGCAGCCGAACAAGGGGCACTGAAGCTTTCTTT. Translation gives CASSRTRGTEAFF. V and J are TRBV14 and TRBJ1-1; D is perhaps TRBD1 (5 bases). Trimming took 4 bases from V and 4 from J, leaving 10 bases between them. This CDR3 contains 13 residues. Germline CDR1 reads SGHDN; CDR2 reads FVKESK.

The rearrangement links TRBV27 to TRBJ1-5; D remains ambiguous. The CDR3 loop spans 13 amino acids. Germline V gene sequence: CDR1 MNHEY, CDR2 SMNVEV (reference sequence). V lost 2 bases to trimming and J lost 6 bases, with 8 bases between them. The CDR3 sequence is CASSLLGSQPQHF. The CDR3 nucleotides read TGTGCCAGCAGTTTACTAGGATCTCAGCCCCAGCATTTT.

The chain carries TRBV29-1 and TRBJ1-2; D unresolved. Trimming cost V 5 bases and J 7 bases, with 8 bases left between them. Per germline, CDR1 SQVTM and CDR2 ANQGSEA. This CDR3 region has 10 residues. For the CDR3, the DNA is TGCAGCGTTTTAGATACTGGCTACACCTTC. The encoded protein is CSVLDTGYTF.

This clone is a singleton in its sample. The J gene is TRBJ1-1, the V gene TRBV2, with D possibly TRBD1 on 5 matching bases. V lost 7 bases and J lost 6, with 18 bases in between. This CDR3 spans 14 amino acids. The germline gives CDR1 SNHLY, CDR2 FYNNEI. CDR3 amino acids: CASISARVNSEAFF. The CDR3 nucleotides read TGTGCCAGCATCTCGGCCAGGGTAAATTCTGAAGCTTTCTTT.

This sequence joins TRBV7-6 and TRBJ2-1; 11 positions match TRBD1. CDR3 length equals 15 residues. Germline V gene sequence: CDR1 SGHVS, CDR2 FNYEAQ. After removal of 5 bases from V and 10 bases from J, the junction contained 10 bases not matched to a gene. The CDR3 nucleotides are TGTGCCAGCAGCCCCCTGGACAGGGGGCTGAAAGAGCAGTTCTTC. Protein sequence: CASSPLDRGLKEQFF.

This clone showed up just a few times. V gene TRBV18 combines with J gene TRBJ2-7, with D possibly matching TRBD1 (6 bases). V was cut by 3 bases and J by 4 bases, with 7 bases left in between. Germline V gene lookup returns CDR1 KGHSH and CDR2 LQKENI. This CDR3 is built from 12 residues. CDR3 nucleotide sequence: TGTGCCAGCTCACCCGACAGGTACGAGCAGTACTTC. The encoded protein is CASSPDRYEQYF.

This chain joins TRBV5-1 and TRBJ1-1, with 8 bases matching TRBD1. The CDR3 runs to 14 residues. Per germline, CDR1 SGHRS and CDR2 YFSETQ. With 4 bases clipped from V and 4 bases from J, the junction kept 6 bases outside the gene matches. The CDR3 sequence is CASSRTGGSTEAFF. CDR3 in DNA: TGCGCCAGCAGCCGCACAGGGGGGTCCACTGAAGCTTTCTTT.

DNA for the CDR3: TGTGCCAGCAGCTTTAGCGGGCTCAATGAGCAGTTCTTC. It is translated as CASSFSGLNEQFF. V and J are TRBV6-2 or TRBV6-3 and TRBJ2-1; 7 positions match TRBD2. The ends lost 6 bases at V and 6 bases at J; junction bases unmatched: 5. Germline lookup yields CDR1 MNHEY and CDR2 SVGEGT. CDR3 length: 13 residues.

The gene calls are TRBV27 and TRBJ2-6, with 8 nucleotides matching TRBD1. There are 17 residues in the CDR3. V lost 4 bases and J lost 0; bases outside the gene matches: 5. Germline values: CDR1 MNHEY, CDR2 SMNVEV (reference sequence). CDR3 sequence reads: CASSSGTGFSGANVLTF. CDR3 DNA sequence: TGTGCCAGCAGTTCCGGGACAGGCTTCTCTGGGGCCAACGTCCTGACTTTC.

The chain links TRBV23-1 to TRBJ2-2; D might be TRBD1 (6 bases). TRBV23-1 is placed among ORFs of uncertain function. V lost 9 bases and J 5 bases, leaving 31 bases between the germline ends. The CDR3 extends over 19 amino acids. The CDR3 sequence is CARGHRSADPQGLTGELFF. CDR3 bases: TGCGCCAGGGGACACCGTTCGGCCGATCCACAGGGTTTGACCGGGGAGCTGTTTTTT.

V and J are TRBV5-1 and TRBJ1-3; no clear D gene. This CDR3 has 14 amino acids. Germline values: CDR1 SGHRS, CDR2 YFSETQ. V dropped 7 bases and J dropped 0 bases, with 11 bases sitting between them. The DNA of the CDR3 is TGCGCCAGCCTTGACACCAGCTCTGGAAACACCATATATTTT. Translation gives CASLDTSSGNTIYF.

V gene TRBV7-8 combines with J gene TRBJ1-3, with a possible D match to TRBD1 (5 bases). The V end lost 1 base, the J end lost 0 bases, and 10 bases lay between the germline ends. Germline values: CDR1 SGHVS, CDR2 FQNEAQ. This CDR3 region has 16 residues. The CDR3 is CASSLGRGDSGNTIYF. The CDR3 nucleotides are TGTGCCAGCAGCTTAGGGAGGGGAGACTCTGGAAACACCATATATTTT. The full variable domain, in which reference TRBV7-8 and TRBJ1-3 provide the parts outside the CDR3, is GAGVSQSPRYKVAKRGQDVALRCDPISGHVSLFWYQQALGQGPEFLTYFQNEAQLDKSGLPSDRFFAERPEGSVSTLKIQRTQQEDSAVYLCASSLGRGDSGNTIYFGEGSWLTVV.

The genes are TRBV5-6 and TRBJ2-7; D is possibly TRBD1 (6 bases). Between the trimmed V and J ends, which lost 4 bases and 3 bases, there was a span of 8 bases. CDR1 SGHDT and CDR2 YYEEEE come from the germline V gene. This CDR3 has 12 residues. The CDR3 nucleotides are TGTGCCAGCAGCCTACAGGGCTACGAGCAGTACGTC. Protein sequence: CASSLQGYEQYV.